The 2 T cell receptor beta chains below were found in one sample sequenced in a study of T-cell reconstitution after alpha-beta-depleted transplantation in children (dated by TCRdb to 2016 to 2017). The treatment or condition label, as the study defines it: allogeneic hematopoietic cell transplantation with graft depleted of TCRalphabeta T cells and CD19 B cells. The library was produced with PCR. The instrument was an Illumina HiSeq 2500. TCR libraries were prepared with molecular barcoding, using unique molecular identifiers to normalize TCRbeta repertoire quantification. In-frame beta chains were kept once TCRdb had trimmed the public reads at Q25 with fastp and called clones with MiXCR. Each record represents a unique CDR3 protein, reported with the most common genes and DNA among its rows. This sample gives around 450,000 distinct CDR3 sequences in total; around 46% of them show up just once. About 30% of the sample comes from the top ten.

The sample here was PBMCs, taken before TCRalphabeta/CD19-depleted stem cell transplant. All receptors come from a girl aged 2 to 10 with aplastic anemia, due to receive a stem cell transplant.

CDR3 sequence: CASSVRRGFYNEQFF. CDR3 DNA: TGCGCCAGCAGTGTGCGCAGGGGGTTCTACAATGAGCAGTTCTTC. The chain has TRBV10-2 and TRBJ2-1; 7 nucleotides align to TRBD1. V trimming: 4 bases; J trimming: 3 bases; junction bases outside the gene matches: 6. This CDR3 has 15 residues. Germline CDR1 reads WSHSY; CDR2 reads SAAADI.

The chain couples TRBV20-1 to TRBJ2-1, with 10 bases identical to TRBD2. There are 16 residues in the CDR3. Germline CDR1 reads DFQATT; CDR2 reads SNEGSKA (reference sequence). V gave up 1 base and J gave up 4 bases; unmatched junction bases: 7. The CDR3 sequence is CSARALSGGAYNEQFF. In DNA form, the CDR3 reads TGCAGTGCTAGAGCCTTGAGCGGGGGGGCATACAATGAGCAGTTCTTC.